This T cell receptor beta chain originates from a study of resident and recirculating memory T cells in vitiligo. V was clipped by 7 bases and J by 0 bases, with 10 bases between them. The CDR3 spans 14 residues. CDR1 is MDHEN, CDR2 SYDVKM, per germline. General observations from the study: No unique dominant TCR clone was found in vitiligo lesions. Different lesions suggested infiltration by different T cell clones.

Patients who had received treatment within the previous three months were excluded. Repertoires were generated with immunoSEQ multiplex PCR, while TCRdb's copy carries only in-frame clones and drops some. The repertoire holds 70,000 to 95,000 clones, with about 92% as singletons. This clone was counted a single time. Its antigen remains unknown. The chain couples TRBV28 to TRBJ1-3, with D uncertain. This TCR derives from a male donor with vitiligo. Sequenced input: blood. CDR3: CASTQIVSGNTIYF. As DNA, the CDR3 is TGTGCCAGCACCCAAATAGTCTCTGGAAACACCATATATTTT.